The rows below give T cell receptor beta chains drawn from one sample of a study of cytomegalovirus exposure and HLA in healthy donors. Measured with immunoSEQ multiplex PCR; TCRdb has only the in-frame clones, and not every one. The sample contains over 100,000 clones, 60% to 80% of which appear only once. The sample taken for sequencing was PBMCs. These receptors were obtained from a female donor in good health and CMV-seronegative. Each CDR3 is given with its conserved first and last residue. D genes are given only for firm matches. Where a row states a size, it is once, few, many or the class of an expanded clone; other rows omit it.

v_gene	abundance	len	d_gene	j_gene	CDR3aa	CDR3nt
TRBV27	few	13	.	TRBJ2-7	CASSLGNSYEQYF	TGTGCCAGCAGTTTAGGCAACTCCTACGAGCAGTACTTC
TRBV5-1	once	13	.	TRBJ2-7	CASSLTAGSEQYF	TGCGCCAGCAGCCTGACGGCAGGGTCCGAGCAGTACTTC
TRBV6-1	.	14	.	TRBJ2-3	CASSVIQATDTQYF	TGTGCCAGCAGTGTGATACAGGCCACAGATACGCAGTATTTT
TRBV28	.	19	TRBD1	TRBJ2-2	CASRLLRDRGLGVAGELFF	TGTGCCAGCAGACTCCTCAGGGACAGGGGGCTAGGGGTGGCCGGGGAGCTGTTTTTT
TRBV29-1	.	12	TRBD1	TRBJ2-7	CSVARTGYEQYF	TGCAGCGTTGCAAGGACAGGGTATGAGCAGTACTTC
TRBV7-6	once	15	TRBD1	TRBJ2-5	CASSSGTGATREQYF	TGTGCCAGCAGCTCCGGGACAGGGGCGACTAGAGAGCAGTACTTC
TRBV5-4	once	13	.	TRBJ2-1	CASSRRESNEQFF	TGTGCCAGCAGCAGGAGGGAGAGCAATGAGCAGTTCTTC
TRBV5-5	once	15	.	TRBJ2-1	CASSLTGTPYNEQFF	TGTGCCAGCAGCTTAACCGGGACTCCATACAATGAGCAGTTCTTC
TRBV5-1	.	13	.	TRBJ1-2	CASSSEGNYGYTF	TGCGCCAGCAGCTCCGAGGGTAACTATGGCTACACCTTC
TRBV23-1	.	18	TRBD1	TRBJ1-1	CASRKGGRGYRCNTEAFF	TGCGCCAGCAGGAAGGGCGGCAGGGGGTATAGGTGTAACACTGAAGCTTTCTTT
TRBV5-1	.	14	TRBD1	TRBJ1-1	CASSLEGQATEAFF	TGCGCCAGCAGCTTGGAGGGACAGGCCACTGAAGCTTTCTTT
TRBV6-7	.	15	.	TRBJ2-7	CASSCDRRSSYEQYF	TGTGCCAGCAGTTGCGACAGGCGGAGCTCCTACGAGCAGTACTTC
TRBV10-3	.	11	TRBD1	TRBJ1-3	CAIRQGNTIYF	TGTGCCATCAGACAGGGGAATACCATATATTTT
TRBV6-5	few	15	TRBD1	TRBJ2-7	CASSRPGTGSYEQYF	TGTGCCAGCAGCAGACCCGGGACAGGGAGCTACGAGCAGTACTTC
TRBV18	few	14	.	TRBJ2-1	CASSPQGPIDEQFF	TGTGCCAGCTCACCTCAGGGGCCTATCGATGAGCAGTTCTTC
TRBV2	.	15	TRBD2	TRBJ2-7	CASSEAWLAGVEQYF	TGTGCCAGCAGTGAAGCCTGGCTAGCGGGGGTCGAGCAGTACTTC
TRBV4-3	.	20	TRBD2	TRBJ2-3	CASSQEVISGGRANTDTQYF	TGCGCCAGCAGCCAAGAAGTAATCTCGGGAGGGCGCGCCAACACAGATACGCAGTATTTT
TRBV7-2	.	16	.	TRBJ2-7	CASSPVTAGGSYEQYF	TGTGCCAGCAGCCCCGTAACTGCGGGTGGCTCCTACGAGCAGTACTTC
TRBV4-3	.	17	TRBD2	TRBJ2-6	CASSQSLAGAGANVLTF	TGCGCCAGCAGCCAGTCACTAGCGGGAGCTGGGGCCAACGTCCTGACTTTC
TRBV6-5	.	14	.	TRBJ2-7	CASSYNRVSYEQYF	TGTGCCAGCAGTTATAACAGGGTTTCCTACGAGCAGTACTTC
TRBV27	.	16	.	TRBJ2-2	CASSFSGQHLTGELFF	TGTGCCAGCAGTTTTTCAGGACAGCACCTCACCGGGGAGCTGTTTTTT
TRBV28	.	13	.	TRBJ1-2	CASTTGVYYGYTF	TGTGCCAGCACCACCGGGGTTTACTATGGCTACACCTTC
TRBV4-3	.	14	.	TRBJ2-7	CASSQDGTTYEQYF	TGCGCCAGCAGCCAAGATGGGACAACCTACGAGCAGTACTTC
TRBV28	.	15	TRBD2	TRBJ2-1	CASSLGLAGSNEQFF	TGTGCCAGCAGTTTAGGACTAGCGGGAAGTAATGAGCAGTTCTTC
TRBV7-6	.	14	.	TRBJ1-5	CASSFSSEGQPQHF	TGTGCCAGCAGCTTTAGCAGCGAGGGTCAGCCCCAGCATTTT
TRBV7-2	.	13	TRBD1	TRBJ1-2	CASSFTGGYGYTF	TGTGCCAGCAGCTTTACAGGGGGCTATGGCTACACCTTC
TRBV7-2	.	15	TRBD1	TRBJ1-2	CASSTQGAPNYGYTF	TGTGCCAGCAGCACACAGGGGGCGCCCAATTATGGCTACACCTTC
TRBV5-6	.	15	TRBD2	TRBJ2-1	CASSYGLAVYNEQFF	TGTGCCAGCAGCTACGGACTAGCGGTATACAATGAGCAGTTCTTC
TRBV5-1	once	16	TRBD2	TRBJ2-2	CASSSDWGGPAGELFF	TGCGCCAGCAGTTCTGATTGGGGAGGGCCGGCCGGGGAGCTGTTTTTT
TRBV7-3	.	14	TRBD1	TRBJ1-6	CASSPGGPTGALHF	TGTGCCAGCAGCCCAGGGGGCCCGACGGGTGCCCTCCACTTT
TRBV21-1	.	14	.	TRBJ2-7	CASSSDRGIYEQYF	TGTGCCAGCAGCTCGGACAGGGGGATCTACGAGCAGTACTTC
TRBV9	.	15	.	TRBJ1-2	CASSVGILANYGYTF	TGTGCCAGCAGCGTAGGGATACTAGCTAACTATGGCTACACCTTC
TRBV7-2	.	17	TRBD1	TRBJ2-5	CASSPDRGRLIGETQYF	TGTGCCAGCAGCCCCGACAGGGGGCGTCTGATTGGAGAGACCCAGTACTTC
TRBV27	few	17	TRBD2	TRBJ2-7	CASSSERGTSVTYEQYF	TGTGCCAGCAGTTCGGAGAGGGGGACTAGCGTGACCTACGAGCAGTACTTC
TRBV13	.	15	TRBD1	TRBJ2-2	CASSLGGTAAGELFF	TGTGCCAGCAGCTTAGGCGGGACAGCCGCCGGGGAGCTGTTTTTT
TRBV4-3	few	16	.	TRBJ1-2	CASSQGDRLANYGYTF	TGCGCCAGCAGCCAAGGTGACAGGTTAGCTAACTATGGCTACACCTTC
TRBV30	.	15	TRBD2	TRBJ2-1	CAWTSGRSPYNEQFF	TGTGCCTGGACTAGCGGGAGAAGTCCCTACAATGAGCAGTTCTTC
TRBV28	.	12	.	TRBJ1-2	CASSPQGYGYTF	TGTGCCAGCAGTCCTCAGGGTTATGGCTACACCTTC
TRBV9	.	14	TRBD1	TRBJ2-3	CASSVEGAKDTQYF	TGTGCCAGCAGCGTAGAGGGGGCAAAAGATACGCAGTATTTT
TRBV5-6	.	15	.	TRBJ1-5	CASSSEGYSNQPQHF	TGTGCCAGCAGCTCAGAGGGCTATAGCAATCAGCCCCAGCATTTT
TRBV6-6	.	15	.	TRBJ1-5	CASSYSARSNQPQHF	TGTGCCAGCAGTTACTCTGCGAGGAGCAATCAGCCCCAGCATTTT
TRBV7-2	.	17	TRBD2	TRBJ2-7	CASSPRGGTSGPYEQYF	TGTGCCAGCAGCCCTCGGGGCGGGACTAGCGGCCCCTACGAGCAGTACTTC
TRBV2	.	15	TRBD1	TRBJ1-1	CAGNGQVDGNTEAFF	TGTGCCGGCAACGGACAGGTGGACGGGAACACTGAAGCTTTCTTT
TRBV28	few	15	TRBD1	TRBJ2-7	CASSLGTGPYYEQYF	TGTGCCAGCAGTTTGGGGACAGGGCCATACTACGAGCAGTACTTC
TRBV6-5	.	14	.	TRBJ2-3	CASSLGTSTDTQYF	TGTGCCAGCAGTTTGGGGACTAGCACAGATACGCAGTATTTT
TRBV7-3	.	16	TRBD2	TRBJ2-7	CASSSPGTSGSYEQYF	TGTGCCAGCAGCTCACCCGGGACTAGCGGATCCTACGAGCAGTACTTC
TRBV6-5	.	14	TRBD2	TRBJ2-5	CASSYSRGGETQYF	TGTGCCAGCAGTTACTCTCGGGGGGGAGAGACCCAGTACTTC
TRBV10-3	.	12	.	TRBJ2-1	CAISEVRDEQFF	TGTGCCATCAGTGAAGTCAGGGATGAGCAGTTCTTC
TRBV19	.	17	TRBD2	TRBJ2-7	CASSIGTSGRPGYEQYF	TGTGCCAGTAGTATCGGGACTAGCGGGAGGCCTGGATACGAGCAGTACTTC
TRBV5-1	.	13	.	TRBJ2-7	CASSVVSSYEQYF	TGCGCCAGCAGTGTAGTAAGCTCCTACGAGCAGTACTTC
TRBV7-9	.	16	.	TRBJ2-2	CASSPRDFMNTGELFF	TGTGCCAGCAGCCCAAGGGACTTTATGAACACCGGGGAGCTGTTTTTT
TRBV6-5	.	14	.	TRBJ2-1	CASSYSTGSGDQFF	TGTGCCAGCAGTTACTCGACAGGATCTGGAGATCAGTTCTTC
TRBV5-4	.	15	TRBD1	TRBJ2-6	CASSTGDSGANVLTF	TGTGCCAGCAGCACAGGGGACTCTGGGGCCAACGTCCTGACTTTC
TRBV30	.	14	.	TRBJ1-2	CAWRDTGPNYGYTF	TGTGCCTGGAGGGACACAGGGCCTAACTATGGCTACACCTTC
TRBV6-5	few	15	TRBD2	TRBJ2-5	CASSYILASGETQYF	TGTGCCAGCAGTTACATACTGGCTAGCGGAGAGACCCAGTACTTC